The entry below describes one T cell receptor beta chain. The source of the sample is a study of blood T cell repertoires in COVID-19. The wider study: PBMCs, B-cell-depleted T cells, or T cells provided the cDNA or gDNA that made up the material.

Participants' reported clinical history set cohort assignment. Measured with immunoSEQ multiplex PCR; TCRdb has only the in-frame clones, and not every one. The profile covers 300,000 to 450,000 clones, with around 87% appearing a single time and less than 2.5% taken by the ten largest. The TCR comes from a man in his forties in a cohort exposed to, infected with or recovered from COVID-19 (not recorded which). Sequencing input: PBMCs or T cells enriched from blood (not recorded which).

CDR3 in amino acids: CAISDTRATEAFF. Here the CDR3 DNA reads TGTGCCATCAGTGATACCCGCGCCACTGAAGCTTTCTTT. V usage is TRBV10-3 and J usage is TRBJ1-1; D is unclear. Trimming pared 3 bases from V and 4 bases from J, leaving 9 bases between. The germline V gene has CDR1 ENHRY and CDR2 SYGVKD. This CDR3 is built from 13 residues.